This T cell receptor beta chain was sequenced for a study of OX40 agonist ivuxolimab in advanced cancers. CDR1 and CDR2 (germline): GTSNPN, SVGIG (reference sequence). The CDR3 extends over 14 amino acids. The V end lost 0 bases, the J end lost 3 bases, and 11 bases lay between the germline ends. The data were produced by immunoSEQ multiplex PCR, yet TCRdb's version contains in-frame clones alone and is incomplete. The table lists some 64,000 clones, over 80% of them singletons. This clonotype originated in an adult with an advanced solid tumor such as melanoma, head and neck, liver or kidney cancer. The chain joins TRBV30 to TRBJ1-1; D is ambiguous. The material was CD4+ or CD8+ T cells sorted from blood, obtained in a trial of the OX40 agonist ivuxolimab. The CDR3 DNA sequence: TGTGCCTGGAGTGTTTTGGACGGGTACACTGAAGCTTTCTTT. It encodes CAWSVLDGYTEAFF.